This T cell receptor beta chain was identified in a study of cytomegalovirus exposure and HLA in healthy donors. Healthy people donating bone marrow made up the donors. The CDR3 consists of 15 residues. CDR1 LNHNV and CDR2 YYDKDF come from the germline V gene (reference sequence). V lost 5 bases and J lost 4; bases outside the gene matches: 2. In the PCR, 60 Vbeta and 13 Jbeta primers were used. Sequencing was performed with immunoSEQ multiplex PCR; in TCRdb, only in-frame clones are kept and a portion is missing. The table lists 150,000 to 200,000 clones, approximately 71% of them singletons. Sequenced sample: PBMCs. The chain carries TRBV15 and TRBJ2-2; 12 nucleotides line up with TRBD1. The receptor was isolated from a man aged 18 to 35 in good health and CMV-seropositive. CDR3 sequence (DNA): TGTGCCACCAGCCGGGACAGGGGGCTCACCGGGGAGCTGTTTTTT. Residues: CATSRDRGLTGELFF. Complete variable domain (other parts from reference TRBV15 and TRBJ2-2): DAMVIQNPRYQVTQFGKPVTLSCSQTLNHNVMYWYQQKSSQAPKLLFHYYDKDFNNEADTPDNFQSRRPNTSFCFLDIRSPGLGDTAMYLCATSRDRGLTGELFFGEGSRLTVL.